The T cell receptor beta chain described here comes from a study of cytomegalovirus exposure and HLA in healthy donors. The CDR3 loop spans 15 amino acids. In germline, CDR1 is SGHRS, CDR2 YFSETQ. V was cut by 1 base and J by 3 bases, with 13 bases left in between. The study's findings and limits: Presence/absence results assume similar sequencing depth per donor, which may not hold. Most TCR sequences were uncommon, yet certain public TCRs appeared in many donors.

For this clone: What it binds is unknown.

PCR amplification relied on 60 Vbeta primers (plus 13 Jbeta primers). As originally analysed: An analysis that came later counted 60 million to 80 million unique TCR beta chains, around 12 million shared. Sequencing was performed with immunoSEQ multiplex PCR; in TCRdb, only in-frame clones are kept and a portion is missing. V and J calls and clone size are given by that table; D and trimming were obtained from the DNA. The table shows roughly 150,000 clones, with around 73% occurring only once. Sequencing was done on a sample of PBMCs. The chain uses TRBV5-1 and TRBJ1-1; D not resolved. The sequence was collected from a male donor in good health and CMV-seronegative. The DNA for the CDR3 is TGCGCCAGCAGCTTGACAACCCCTGAGGACACTGAAGCTTTCTTT. Its protein product is CASSLTTPEDTEAFF.